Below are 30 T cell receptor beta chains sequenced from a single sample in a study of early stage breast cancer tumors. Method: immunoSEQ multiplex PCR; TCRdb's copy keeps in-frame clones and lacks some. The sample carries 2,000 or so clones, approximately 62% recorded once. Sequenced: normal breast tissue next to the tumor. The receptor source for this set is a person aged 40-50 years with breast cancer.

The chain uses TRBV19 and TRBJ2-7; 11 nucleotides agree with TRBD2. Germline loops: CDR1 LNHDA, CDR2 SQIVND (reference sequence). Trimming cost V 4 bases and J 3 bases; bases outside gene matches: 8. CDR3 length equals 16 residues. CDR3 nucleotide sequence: TGTGCCAGTAGTACCCTAGAAGGGACTAGCGGCTACGAGCAGTACTTC. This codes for CASSTLEGTSGYEQYF.

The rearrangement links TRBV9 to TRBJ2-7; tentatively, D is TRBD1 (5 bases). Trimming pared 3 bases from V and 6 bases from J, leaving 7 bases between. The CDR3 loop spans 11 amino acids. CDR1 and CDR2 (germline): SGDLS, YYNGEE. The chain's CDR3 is CASSEGREQYF. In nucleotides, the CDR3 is TGTGCCAGCAGCGAGGGGCGCGAGCAGTACTTC. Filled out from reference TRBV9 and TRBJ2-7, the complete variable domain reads DSGVTQTPKHLITATGQRVTLRCSPRSGDLSVYWYQQSLDQGLQFLIQYYNGEERAKGNILERFSAQQFPDLHSELNLSSLELGDSALYFCASSEGREQYFGPGTRLTVT.

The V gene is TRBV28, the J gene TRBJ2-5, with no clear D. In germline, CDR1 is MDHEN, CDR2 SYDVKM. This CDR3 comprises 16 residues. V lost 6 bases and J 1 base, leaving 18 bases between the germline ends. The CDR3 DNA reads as TGTGCCAGCAGCCCCACAGAAGTGGCCCGCCAAGAGACCCAGTACTTC. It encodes CASSPTEVARQETQYF.

CDR3 residues: CASSPSGQNTGELFF. In DNA form, the CDR3 reads TGCGCCAGCAGCCCATCCGGACAGAACACCGGGGAGCTGTTTTTT. The J gene is TRBJ2-2, the V gene TRBV4-1, with D maybe TRBD1 (5 bases). Germline CDR1 is MGHRA and CDR2 is YSYEKL. Trimming stripped 4 bases from V and 1 base from J, with 10 bases between. The CDR3 is 15 amino acids.

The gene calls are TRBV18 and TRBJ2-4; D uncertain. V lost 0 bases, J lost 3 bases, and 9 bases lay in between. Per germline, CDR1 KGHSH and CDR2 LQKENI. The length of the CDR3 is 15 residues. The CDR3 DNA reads TGTGCCAGCTCACCACCAGCCACTCTCAAAAACATTCAGTACTTC. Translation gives CASSPPATLKNIQYF. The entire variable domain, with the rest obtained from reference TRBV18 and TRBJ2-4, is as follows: NAGVMQNPRHLVRRRGQEARLRCSPMKGHSHVYWYRQLPEEGLKFMVYLQKENIIDESGMPKERFSAEFPKEGPSILRIQQVVRGDSAAYFCASSPPATLKNIQYFGAGTRLSVL.

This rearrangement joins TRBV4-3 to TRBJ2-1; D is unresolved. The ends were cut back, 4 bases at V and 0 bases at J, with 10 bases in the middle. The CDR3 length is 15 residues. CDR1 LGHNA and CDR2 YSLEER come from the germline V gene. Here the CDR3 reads CASSPIAGSYNEQFF. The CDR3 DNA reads TGCGCCAGCAGCCCTATAGCTGGCTCCTACAATGAGCAGTTCTTC.

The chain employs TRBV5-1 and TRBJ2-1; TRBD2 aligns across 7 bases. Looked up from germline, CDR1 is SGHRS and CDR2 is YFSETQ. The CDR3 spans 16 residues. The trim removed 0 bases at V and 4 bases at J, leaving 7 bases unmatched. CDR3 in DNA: TGCGCCAGCAGCTTGGAGCCCGGGAGGTGGTACAATGAGCAGTTCTTC. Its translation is CASSLEPGRWYNEQFF.

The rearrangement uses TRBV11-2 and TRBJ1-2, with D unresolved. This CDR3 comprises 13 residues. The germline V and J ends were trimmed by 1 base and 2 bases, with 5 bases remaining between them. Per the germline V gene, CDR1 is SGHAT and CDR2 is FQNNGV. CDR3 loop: CASSLGANYGYTF. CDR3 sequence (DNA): TGTGCCAGCAGCTTAGGGGCAAACTATGGCTACACCTTC.

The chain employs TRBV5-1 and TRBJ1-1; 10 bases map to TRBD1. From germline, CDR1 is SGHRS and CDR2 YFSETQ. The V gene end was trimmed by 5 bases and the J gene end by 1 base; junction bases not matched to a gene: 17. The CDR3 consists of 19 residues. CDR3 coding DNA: TGCGCCAGCAGGCGATACCCGGAGGGACAGGGGACTTCGAACACTGAAGCTTTCTTT. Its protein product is CASRRYPEGQGTSNTEAFF. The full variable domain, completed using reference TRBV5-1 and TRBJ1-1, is KAGVTQTPRYLIKTRGQQVTLSCSPISGHRSVSWYQQTPGQGLQFLFEYFSETQRNKGNFPGRFSGRQFSNSRSEMNVSTLELGDSALYLCASRRYPEGQGTSNTEAFFGQGTRLTVV.

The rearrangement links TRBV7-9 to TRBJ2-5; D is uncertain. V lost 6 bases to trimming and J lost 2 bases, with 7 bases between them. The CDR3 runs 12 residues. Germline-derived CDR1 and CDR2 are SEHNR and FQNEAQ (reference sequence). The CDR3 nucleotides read TGTGCCAGCAGTGGTCGGCAAGAGACCCAGTACTTC. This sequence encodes CASSGRQETQYF.

The CDR3 DNA sequence: TGCGCCAGCAGTCAGGGCCCCCACGGCGAGCAGTACTTC. Translation gives CASSQGPHGEQYF. The rearrangement joins TRBV23-1 to TRBJ2-7, with unresolved D. TRBV23-1 carries the ORF label, with uncertain function. The CDR3 totals 13 residues. Trimming cost V 3 bases and J 6 bases, with 12 bases left between them.

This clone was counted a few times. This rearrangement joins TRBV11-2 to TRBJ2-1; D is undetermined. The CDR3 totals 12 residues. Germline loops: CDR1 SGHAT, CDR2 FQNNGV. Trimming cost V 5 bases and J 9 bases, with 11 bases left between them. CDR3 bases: TGTGCCAGCAGCCGCGACTTGAGTGAGCAGTTCTTC. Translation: CASSRDLSEQFF.

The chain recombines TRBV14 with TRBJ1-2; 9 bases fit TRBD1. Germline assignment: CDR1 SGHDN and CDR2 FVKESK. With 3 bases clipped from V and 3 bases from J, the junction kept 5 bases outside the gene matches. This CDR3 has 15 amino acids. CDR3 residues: CASSHEGQGYYGYTF. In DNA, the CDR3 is TGTGCCAGCAGCCACGAGGGACAGGGCTACTATGGCTACACCTTC.

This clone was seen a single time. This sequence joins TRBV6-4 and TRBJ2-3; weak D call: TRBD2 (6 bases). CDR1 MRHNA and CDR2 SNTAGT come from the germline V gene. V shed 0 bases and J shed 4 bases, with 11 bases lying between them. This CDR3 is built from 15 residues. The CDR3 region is CASSDSGGGADTQYF. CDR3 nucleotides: TGTGCCAGCAGTGACTCGGGAGGTGGCGCAGATACGCAGTATTTT.

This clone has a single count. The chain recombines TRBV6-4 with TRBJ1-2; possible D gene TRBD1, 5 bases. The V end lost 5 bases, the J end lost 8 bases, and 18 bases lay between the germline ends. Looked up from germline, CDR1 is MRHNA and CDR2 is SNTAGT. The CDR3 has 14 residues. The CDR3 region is CASSPSPGSGGYTF. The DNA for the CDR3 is TGTGCCAGCAGTCCCTCTCCAGGGTCGGGCGGCTACACCTTC.

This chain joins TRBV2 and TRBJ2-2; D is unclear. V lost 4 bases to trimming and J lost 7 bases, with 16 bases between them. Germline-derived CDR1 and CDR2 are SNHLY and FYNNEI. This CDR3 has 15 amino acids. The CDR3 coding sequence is TGTGCCAGCAGTGGGTGGACGCCAGCCAGCGGGGAGCTGTTTTTT. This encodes CASSGWTPASGELFF. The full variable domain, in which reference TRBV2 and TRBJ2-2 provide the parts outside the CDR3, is EPEVTQTPSHQVTQMGQEVILRCVPISNHLYFYWYRQILGQKVEFLVSFYNNEISEKSEIFDDQFSVERPDGSNFTLKIRSTKLEDSAMYFCASSGWTPASGELFFGEGSRLTVL.

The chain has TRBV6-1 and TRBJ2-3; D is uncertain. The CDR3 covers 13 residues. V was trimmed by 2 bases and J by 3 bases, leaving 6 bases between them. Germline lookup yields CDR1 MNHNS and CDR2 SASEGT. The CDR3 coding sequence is TGTGCCAGCAGTGAAAGCAGGACAGATACGCAGTATTTT. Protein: CASSESRTDTQYF.

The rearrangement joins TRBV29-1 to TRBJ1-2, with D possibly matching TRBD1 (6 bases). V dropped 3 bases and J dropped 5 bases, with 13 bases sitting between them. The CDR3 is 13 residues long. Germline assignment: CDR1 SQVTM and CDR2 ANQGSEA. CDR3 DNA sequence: TGCAGCGTTGAGACAGGAGAGTCGTATGGCTACACCTTC. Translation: CSVETGESYGYTF. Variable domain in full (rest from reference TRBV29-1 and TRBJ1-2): SAVISQKPSRDICQRGTSLTIQCQVDSQVTMMFWYRQQPGQSLTLIATANQGSEATYESGFVIDKFPISRPNLTFSTLTVSNMSPEDSSIYLCSVETGESYGYTFGSGTRLTVV.

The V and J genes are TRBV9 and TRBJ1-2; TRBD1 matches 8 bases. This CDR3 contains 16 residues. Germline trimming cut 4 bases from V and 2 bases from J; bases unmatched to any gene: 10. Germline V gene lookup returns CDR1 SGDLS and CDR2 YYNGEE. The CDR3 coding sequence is TGTGCCAGCAGCCCCCCGGGGACAGGCCTAAACTATGGCTACACCTTC. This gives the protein CASSPPGTGLNYGYTF. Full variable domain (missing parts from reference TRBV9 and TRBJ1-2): DSGVTQTPKHLITATGQRVTLRCSPRSGDLSVYWYQQSLDQGLQFLIQYYNGEERAKGNILERFSAQQFPDLHSELNLSSLELGDSALYFCASSPPGTGLNYGYTFGSGTRLTVV.

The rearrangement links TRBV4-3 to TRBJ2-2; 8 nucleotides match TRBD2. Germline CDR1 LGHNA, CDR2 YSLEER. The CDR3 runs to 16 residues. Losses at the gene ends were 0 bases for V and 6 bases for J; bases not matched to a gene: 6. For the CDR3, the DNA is TGCGCCAGCAGCCAAGATCAAGCGGGAGAGGCCGGGGAGCTGTTTTTT. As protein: CASSQDQAGEAGELFF.

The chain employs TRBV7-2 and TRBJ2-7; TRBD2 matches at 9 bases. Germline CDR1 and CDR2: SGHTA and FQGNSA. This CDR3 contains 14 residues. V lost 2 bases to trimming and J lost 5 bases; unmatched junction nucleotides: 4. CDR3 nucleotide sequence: TGTGCCAGCAGCTTAACCGGGACTAGCAACGAGCAGTACTTC. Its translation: CASSLTGTSNEQYF.

For the CDR3, the DNA is TGTGCCAGCAGCATTTATCAGGGGGCGGATGGCTACACCTTC. Translating gives CASSIYQGADGYTF. The rearrangement joins TRBV7-2 to TRBJ1-2; 8 positions match TRBD1. The CDR3 is 14 amino acids. Germline CDR1 is SGHTA and CDR2 is FQGNSA. V lost 5 bases, J lost 6 bases, and 8 bases stayed unmatched. The variable domain in full, with the rest retrieved from reference TRBV7-2 and TRBJ1-2, is GAGVSQSPSNKVTEKGKDVELRCDPISGHTALYWYRQSLGQGLEFLIYFQGNSAPDKSGLPSDRFSAERTGGSVSTLTIQRTQQEDSAVYLCASSIYQGADGYTFGSGTRLTVV.

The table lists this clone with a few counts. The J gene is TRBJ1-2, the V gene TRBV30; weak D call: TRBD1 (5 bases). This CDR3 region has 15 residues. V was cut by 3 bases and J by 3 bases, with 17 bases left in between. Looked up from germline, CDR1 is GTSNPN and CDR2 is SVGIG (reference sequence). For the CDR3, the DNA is TGTGCCTGGAGCCCCACGCAGGGCGATGACTATGGCTACACCTTC. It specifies CAWSPTQGDDYGYTF.

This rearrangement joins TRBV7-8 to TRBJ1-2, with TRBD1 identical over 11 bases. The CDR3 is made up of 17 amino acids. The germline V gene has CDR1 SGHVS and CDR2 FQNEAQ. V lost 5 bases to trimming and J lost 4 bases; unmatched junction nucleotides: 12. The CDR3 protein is CASSPRTGQGALYGYTF. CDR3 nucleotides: TGTGCCAGCAGCCCAAGAACTGGACAGGGGGCCCTCTATGGCTACACCTTC.

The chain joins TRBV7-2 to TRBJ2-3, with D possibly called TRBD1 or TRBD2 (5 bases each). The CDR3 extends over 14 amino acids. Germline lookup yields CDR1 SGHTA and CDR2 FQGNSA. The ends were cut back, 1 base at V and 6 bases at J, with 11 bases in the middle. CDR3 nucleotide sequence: TGTGCCAGCAGCTTAGTGATTTGGGGGGATACGCAGTATTTT. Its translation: CASSLVIWGDTQYF.

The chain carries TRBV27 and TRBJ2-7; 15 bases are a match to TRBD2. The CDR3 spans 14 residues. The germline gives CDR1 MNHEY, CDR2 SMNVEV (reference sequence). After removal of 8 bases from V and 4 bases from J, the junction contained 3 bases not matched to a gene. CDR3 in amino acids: CASRGLAGGYEQYF. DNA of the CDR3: TGTGCCAGCCGGGGACTAGCGGGAGGATACGAGCAGTACTTC.

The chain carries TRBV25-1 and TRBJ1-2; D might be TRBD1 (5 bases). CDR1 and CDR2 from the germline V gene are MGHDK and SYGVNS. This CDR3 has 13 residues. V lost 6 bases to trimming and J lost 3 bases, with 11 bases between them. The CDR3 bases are TGTGCCAGCAGCTTCGGGGGGTACTATGGCTACACCTTC. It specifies CASSFGGYYGYTF.

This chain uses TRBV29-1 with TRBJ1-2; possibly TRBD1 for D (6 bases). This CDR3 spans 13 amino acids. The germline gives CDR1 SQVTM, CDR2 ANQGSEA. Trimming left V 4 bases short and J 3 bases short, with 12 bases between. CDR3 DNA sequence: TGCAGCGTTGTACAGGGTAGAGACTATGGCTACACCTTC. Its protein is CSVVQGRDYGYTF.

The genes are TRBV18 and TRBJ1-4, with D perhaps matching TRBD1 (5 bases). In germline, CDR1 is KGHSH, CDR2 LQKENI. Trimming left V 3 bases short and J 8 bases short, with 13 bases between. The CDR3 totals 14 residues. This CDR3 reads CASSPGAGREKLFF. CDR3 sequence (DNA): TGTGCCAGCTCACCCGGAGCGGGACGGGAAAAACTGTTTTTT.

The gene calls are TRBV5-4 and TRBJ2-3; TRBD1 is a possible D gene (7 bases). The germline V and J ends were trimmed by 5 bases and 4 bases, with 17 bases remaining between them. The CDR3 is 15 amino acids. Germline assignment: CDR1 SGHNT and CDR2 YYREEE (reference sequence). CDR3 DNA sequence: TGTGCCAGCAGAGTGGGAGGACAGGCAGCAGATACGCAGTATTTT. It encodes CASRVGGQAADTQYF. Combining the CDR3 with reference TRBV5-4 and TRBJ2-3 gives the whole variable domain ETGVTQSPTHLIKTRGQQVTLRCSSQSGHNTVSWYQQALGQGPQFIFQYYREEENGRGNFPPRFSGLQFPNYSSELNVNALELDDSALYLCASRVGGQAADTQYFGPGTRLTVL.